This passage covers 32 T cell receptor beta chains from one sample sequenced in a study of blood T cell repertoires in COVID-19. Some clones are missing from TCRdb's copy, which holds only in-frame ones; the method was immunoSEQ multiplex PCR. This sample has about 320,000 clones, with 86% found just once. The sample consisted of PBMCs or T cells enriched from blood (not recorded which). The receptors here all came from a woman aged 18-29 years who had recovered from COVID-19.

The chain employs TRBV28 and TRBJ2-7, with a tentative D call TRBD1 (6 bases). The CDR3 runs 12 residues. From germline, CDR1 is MDHEN and CDR2 SYDVKM. Deletions cut 5 bases from V and 11 bases from J, with 16 bases between. As DNA, the CDR3 is TGTGCCAGCAGTACCGTCAGGACAGCAGAGTACTTC. This encodes CASSTVRTAEYF.

This chain connects TRBV3-1 (or the pseudogene TRBV3-2) to TRBJ1-5; D is uncertain. V lost 0 bases and J 1 base, leaving 10 bases between the germline ends. The germline gives CDR1 LGHDT, CDR2 YNNKEL (reference sequence). This CDR3 has 16 amino acids. The CDR3 loop reads CASSQDLLRSNQPQHF. CDR3 nucleotides: TGTGCCAGCAGCCAAGATCTGTTACGGAGCAATCAGCCCCAGCATTTT.

The chain joins TRBV5-4 to TRBJ1-2; perhaps TRBD1 as D (6 bases). Germline-derived CDR1 and CDR2 are SGHNT and YYREEE (reference sequence). This CDR3 is built from 13 residues. The V and J ends lost 3 bases and 5 bases respectively, with 11 bases between them. In DNA, the CDR3 is TGTGCCAGCAGCTCTCTACAGGGTTATGGCTACACCTTC. Amino acids: CASSSLQGYGYTF. Looking up the rest from reference TRBV5-4 and TRBJ1-2 gives the full variable domain: ETGVTQSPTHLIKTRGQQVTLRCSSQSGHNTVSWYQQALGQGPQFIFQYYREEENGRGNFPPRFSGLQFPNYSSELNVNALELDDSALYLCASSSLQGYGYTFGSGTRLTVV.

Concerning this clone: Distinct nucleotide sequences in the sample also encode this CDR3. The V call is TRBV28, the J call TRBJ1-1; D not resolved. Per the germline V gene, CDR1 is MDHEN and CDR2 is SYDVKM. CDR3 size: 13 residues. Trimming left V 5 bases short and J 1 base short, with 8 bases between. CDR3 residues: CASSPPGNTEAFF. The CDR3 bases are TGTGCCAGCAGTCCTCCAGGGAACACTGAAGCTTTCTTT.

The chain is built from TRBV13 and TRBJ2-7, with 13 nucleotides matching TRBD2. This CDR3 spans 17 amino acids. Per the germline V gene, CDR1 is PRHDT and CDR2 is FYEKMQ (reference sequence). V was pared by 5 bases and J by 6 bases, with 13 bases of the junction left unmatched. DNA of the CDR3: TGTGCCAGCAGCCCGTCGACTAGCGGGGGGCCTCAGATCGAGCAGTACTTC. Residues: CASSPSTSGGPQIEQYF. Complete variable domain (other parts from reference TRBV13 and TRBJ2-7): AAGVIQSPRHLIKEKRETATLKCYPIPRHDTVYWYQQGPGQDPQFLISFYEKMQSDKGSIPDRFSAQQFSDYHSELNMSSLELGDSALYFCASSPSTSGGPQIEQYFGPGTRLTVT.

This clone occurred a few times. The J gene is TRBJ2-6, the V gene TRBV19; 7 bases are a match to TRBD1. Germline lookup yields CDR1 LNHDA and CDR2 SQIVND (reference sequence). The ends lost 8 bases at V and 7 bases at J; junction bases unmatched: 11. This CDR3 is 15 amino acids long. As DNA, the CDR3 is TGTGCCAGTCTTCCCGGACAGGAACACGCCAACGTCCTGACTTTC. Translating gives CASLPGQEHANVLTF.

This chain's CDR3 is CASSNTRQVGLLINYGYTF. CDR3 coding DNA: TGTGCCAGCAGCAATACCCGACAGGTAGGACTTTTAATTAACTATGGCTACACCTTC. The chain recombines TRBV7-7 with TRBJ1-2, with TRBD1 as a possible D gene (6 bases). Germline values: CDR1 SSHAT, CDR2 FNYEAQ (reference sequence). V dropped 5 bases and J dropped 1 base, with 26 bases sitting between them. The CDR3 has 19 residues. The full variable domain, its missing parts supplied by reference TRBV7-7 and TRBJ1-2, is GAGVSQSPRYKVTKRGQDVTLRCDPISSHATLYWYQQALGQGPEFLTYFNYEAQPDKSGLPSDRFSAERPEGSISTLTIQRTEQRDSAMYRCASSNTRQVGLLINYGYTFGSGTRLTVV.

This rearrangement joins TRBV19 to TRBJ1-1; D not certain. Trimming pared 6 bases from V and 0 bases from J, leaving 8 bases between. The germline CDR1 and CDR2 sequences are LNHDA and SQIVND (reference sequence). The CDR3 covers 13 residues. This chain's CDR3 is CASRMTVNTEAFF. Here the CDR3 DNA reads TGTGCCAGTAGGATGACTGTGAACACTGAAGCTTTCTTT.

V and J are TRBV23-1 and TRBJ1-1, with D perhaps matching TRBD1 (5 bases). TRBV23-1 is marked as an open reading frame, function uncertain. The ends were cut back, 0 bases at V and 11 bases at J, with 25 bases in the middle. The CDR3 runs to 17 residues. CDR3 DNA sequence: TGCGCCAGCAGTCAATCGATACAGGATGGAGGGCCCCCCGACGCTTTCTTT. Residues: CASSQSIQDGGPPDAFF.

The chain uses TRBV6-6 and TRBJ2-7, with D tentatively TRBD1 (6 bases). The ends were cut back, 6 bases at V and 5 bases at J, with 14 bases in the middle. The CDR3 is 13 amino acids. Germline CDR1 is MNHNY and CDR2 is SVGAGI (reference sequence). The CDR3 bases are TGTGCCAGCAGGTCAGGGGTTGTCGACGAGCAGTACTTC. Translated: CASRSGVVDEQYF.

The gene calls are TRBV30 and TRBJ1-2, with 8 nucleotides matching TRBD1. Germline V gives CDR1 GTSNPN, CDR2 SVGIG (reference sequence). The CDR3 contains 13 residues. J was trimmed by 6 bases and V by 2 bases; bases with no gene match: 5. CDR3 residues: CAWSPTGVHGYTF. CDR3 DNA sequence: TGTGCCTGGAGTCCGACAGGGGTTCATGGCTACACCTTC.

In this sample, this clone turned up once. The rearrangement links TRBV11-3 to TRBJ2-1; weak D call: TRBD2 (6 bases). V shed 3 bases and J shed 5 bases, with 14 bases lying between them. Per germline, CDR1 SGHNT and CDR2 YENEEA. The CDR3 sequence is 15 residues long. The CDR3 coding sequence is TGTGCCAGCAGCTTGGGCGGGACTGGGGACAATGAGCAGTTCTTC. Protein: CASSLGGTGDNEQFF.

Note on this clone: A read error may produce the germline difference seen at one junction end. The chain has TRBV29-1 and TRBJ2-1; 16 nucleotides align to TRBD2. This CDR3 region has 13 residues. CDR1 is SQVTM, CDR2 ANQGSEA, per germline. The CDR3 loop is CSVEGTSGGAAVF. The CDR3 DNA is TGCAGCGTTGAGGGGACTAGCGGGGGGGCCGCGGTCTTC.

This sequence joins TRBV6-5 and TRBJ1-2; TRBD1 might be the D (5 bases). V was pared by 2 bases and J by 3 bases, with 13 bases between. This CDR3 has 15 amino acids. The germline CDR1 and CDR2 sequences are MNHEY and SVGAGI. CDR3 DNA sequence: TGTGCCAGCAGTTACGGGGGGACGGATTACTATGGCTACACCTTC. This encodes CASSYGGTDYYGYTF.

This clone appeared a few times. CDR3 coding DNA: TGTGCCTGGGGAAGGGGGATACAAGAGACCCAGTACTTC. This codes for CAWGRGIQETQYF. This chain joins TRBV30 and TRBJ2-5; the D gene is possibly TRBD1 (6 bases). Trimming left V 5 bases short and J 2 bases short, with 12 bases between. Germline CDR1 reads GTSNPN; CDR2 reads SVGIG (reference sequence). CDR3 size: 13 residues.

The rearrangement links TRBV30 to TRBJ1-4, with 9 nucleotides matching TRBD1. V trimming: 4 bases; J trimming: 2 bases; junction bases outside the gene matches: 8. The CDR3 spans 16 residues. Germline CDR1 is GTSNPN and CDR2 is SVGIG (reference sequence). The CDR3 loop is CAWTGTGFATNEKLFF. CDR3 coding DNA: TGTGCCTGGACCGGGACAGGGTTTGCGACTAATGAAAAACTGTTTTTT.

The gene calls are TRBV16 and TRBJ2-6; D is unresolved. Germline lookup yields CDR1 KGHSY and CDR2 FQNENV. V dropped 3 bases and J dropped 0 bases, with 9 bases sitting between them. The CDR3 sequence is 16 residues long. The CDR3 coding sequence is TGTGCCAGCAGCCAGGGCTATAACTCTGGGGCCAACGTCCTGACTTTC. This gives the protein CASSQGYNSGANVLTF.

The chain couples TRBV28 to TRBJ1-6; possible D gene TRBD1, 5 bases. Germline V CDR1 and CDR2: MDHEN, SYDVKM. Trimming took 3 bases from V and 14 from J, leaving 17 bases between them. The CDR3 covers 14 residues. In DNA form, the CDR3 reads TGTGCCAGCAGTTTTCAGCAGGGAACCTTCACCCTCCACTTT. It translates to CASSFQQGTFTLHF.

V is TRBV28 and J is TRBJ2-6; 9 positions match TRBD1. Germline V gene sequence: CDR1 MDHEN, CDR2 SYDVKM. The J segment lost 0 bases and the V segment lost 3 bases, leaving 3 bases of the junction unmatched. This CDR3 spans 17 amino acids. The CDR3 DNA is TGTGCCAGCAGTTTTGCGACAGGGGGCTCTGGGGCCAACGTCCTGACTTTC. Translated, it gives CASSFATGGSGANVLTF.

This rearrangement joins TRBV18 to TRBJ1-2; D gene uncertain. Germline CDR1 reads KGHSH; CDR2 reads LQKENI. The CDR3 loop spans 13 amino acids. V shed 3 bases and J shed 5 bases, with 10 bases lying between them. CDR3 in amino acids: CASSPAPGYGYTF. For the CDR3, the DNA is TGTGCCAGCTCACCGGCCCCAGGATATGGCTACACCTTC.

The rearrangement links TRBV28 to TRBJ2-5, with a tentative D call TRBD2 (7 bases). Germline loops: CDR1 MDHEN, CDR2 SYDVKM. The V end was cut by 6 bases, the J end by 5 bases, with 19 bases between. The CDR3 contains 15 residues. The CDR3 sequence: CASSTHGGADETQYF. The CDR3 nucleotides are TGTGCCAGCAGCACCCATGGGGGGGCGGATGAGACCCAGTACTTC.

The rearrangement uses TRBV4-1 and TRBJ1-1, with D possibly being TRBD1 (5 bases). Germline CDR1 is MGHRA and CDR2 is YSYEKL. V was pared by 4 bases and J by 3 bases, with 21 bases between. The CDR3 extends over 17 amino acids. The CDR3 protein is CASSRISSPREDTEAFF. CDR3 in DNA: TGCGCCAGCAGCCGCATTTCCTCCCCCAGGGAGGACACTGAAGCTTTCTTT.

The gene calls are TRBV30 and TRBJ1-6; 9 bases fit TRBD1. The V gene end was trimmed by 4 bases and the J gene end by 9 bases; junction bases not matched to a gene: 10. Germline V gene sequence: CDR1 GTSNPN, CDR2 SVGIG (reference sequence). The CDR3 contains 15 residues. CDR3 nucleotide sequence: TGTGCCTGGATGCCGGGACAGGGAATCGGTTCACCCCTCCACTTT. It encodes CAWMPGQGIGSPLHF.

The genes are TRBV28 and TRBJ1-2; the D is unclear. Germline lookup yields CDR1 MDHEN and CDR2 SYDVKM. V was pared by 3 bases and J by 8 bases, with 7 bases between. The CDR3 loop spans 11 amino acids. CDR3 protein: CASSLPQGYTF. DNA for the CDR3: TGTGCCAGCAGTTTGCCACAGGGCTACACCTTC.

The chain recombines TRBV5-6 with TRBJ2-7; D is perhaps TRBD1 (5 bases). In germline, CDR1 is SGHDT, CDR2 YYEEEE. Trimming took 3 bases from V and 2 from J, leaving 12 bases between them. This CDR3 has 14 residues. CDR3 region: CASSSGMTAYEQYF. The CDR3 DNA sequence: TGTGCCAGCAGCTCAGGGATGACAGCCTACGAGCAGTACTTC.

This chain connects TRBV7-9 to TRBJ2-7; D is perhaps TRBD2 (5 bases). The V gene lost 8 bases and the J gene lost 5 bases, with 13 bases spanning the gap. In germline, CDR1 is SEHNR, CDR2 FQNEAQ (reference sequence). The CDR3 loop spans 12 amino acids. The DNA of the CDR3 is TGTGCCAGCGGGCTCCTCGGGGACGAGCAGTACTTC. Encoded protein: CASGLLGDEQYF. Combining the CDR3 with reference TRBV7-9 and TRBJ2-7 gives the whole variable domain DTGVSQNPRHKITKRGQNVTFRCDPISEHNRLYWYRQTLGQGPEFLTYFQNEAQLEKSRLLSDRFSAERPKGSFSTLEIQRTEQGDSAMYLCASGLLGDEQYFGPGTRLTVT.

The V call is TRBV19, the J call TRBJ2-2, with 7 nucleotides matching TRBD2. Germline assignment: CDR1 LNHDA and CDR2 SQIVND (reference sequence). The CDR3 totals 17 residues. With 5 bases clipped from V and 0 bases from J, the junction kept 9 bases outside the gene matches. The CDR3 here is CASSRWTRGANTGELFF. For the CDR3, the DNA is TGTGCCAGTAGTCGCTGGACCCGGGGGGCGAACACCGGGGAGCTGTTTTTT.

The rearrangement links TRBV9 to TRBJ2-1, with D possibly being TRBD2 (5 bases). The length of the CDR3 is 14 residues. Germline-derived CDR1 and CDR2 are SGDLS and YYNGEE. V was shortened by 2 bases and J by 9 bases, with 15 bases between the two germline ends. In DNA, the CDR3 is TGTGCCAGCAGCGTCCGGGGATCTGACGGTGAGCAGTTCTTC. This encodes CASSVRGSDGEQFF.

The chain has TRBV9 and TRBJ1-2; D ambiguous. This CDR3 region has 16 residues. Trimming took off 0 bases at V and 1 base at J, with 13 bases between the two ends. The germline V gene has CDR1 SGDLS and CDR2 YYNGEE. CDR3 sequence reads: CASSVGSREINYGYTF. The DNA of the CDR3 is TGTGCCAGCAGCGTAGGGAGCAGAGAAATTAACTATGGCTACACCTTC.

The V and J genes are TRBV10-1 and TRBJ1-1, with D possibly being TRBD1 (6 bases). The germline V gene has CDR1 WNHNN and CDR2 SYGVQD (reference sequence). The V and J ends lost 2 bases and 3 bases respectively, with 10 bases between them. This CDR3 has 14 residues. The CDR3 region has the DNA TGCGCCAGCAGTGAGGGCAGGGGAGACACTGAAGCTTTCTTT. It translates to CASSEGRGDTEAFF.

The rearrangement joins TRBV6-5 to TRBJ1-3; D ambiguous. Germline assignment: CDR1 MNHEY and CDR2 SVGAGI. With 7 bases removed from V and 2 bases from J, the gap between germline ends came to 12 bases. The CDR3 has 14 residues. As DNA, the CDR3 is TGTGCCAGCATCTACGCAGGTACTGGAAACACCATATATTTT. Amino acid sequence: CASIYAGTGNTIYF.

The V call is TRBV7-9, the J call TRBJ1-2, with 7 bases aligning to TRBD1. Germline values: CDR1 SEHNR, CDR2 FQNEAQ (reference sequence). The CDR3 consists of 13 residues. With V trimmed by 5 bases and J by 6 bases, 6 bases remained unmatched. Written as DNA, the CDR3 is TGTGCCAGCAGCCGAGACAGGGAAAATGGCTACACCTTC. Translating gives CASSRDRENGYTF.